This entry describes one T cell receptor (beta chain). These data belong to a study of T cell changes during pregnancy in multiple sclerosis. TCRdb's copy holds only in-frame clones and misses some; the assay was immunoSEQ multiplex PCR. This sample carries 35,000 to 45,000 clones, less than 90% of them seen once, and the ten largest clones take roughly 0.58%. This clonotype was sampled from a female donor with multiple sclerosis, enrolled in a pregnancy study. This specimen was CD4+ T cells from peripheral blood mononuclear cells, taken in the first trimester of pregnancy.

The CDR3 loop is CASRKDRADGELFF. DNA of the CDR3: TGTGCCAGCAGAAAGGACAGGGCGGACGGGGAGCTGTTTTTT. The rearrangement links TRBV7-2 to TRBJ2-2, with TRBD1 identical over 8 bases. V was clipped by 6 bases and J by 7 bases; unmatched bases: 7. CDR3 length equals 14 residues. CDR1 and CDR2 from the germline V gene are SGHTA and FQGNSA.